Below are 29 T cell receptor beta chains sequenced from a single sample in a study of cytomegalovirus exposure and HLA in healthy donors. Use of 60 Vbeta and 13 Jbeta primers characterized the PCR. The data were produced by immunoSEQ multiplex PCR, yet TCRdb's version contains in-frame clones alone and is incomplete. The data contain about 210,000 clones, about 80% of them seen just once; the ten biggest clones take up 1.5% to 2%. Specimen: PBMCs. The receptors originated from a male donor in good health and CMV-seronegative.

The CDR3 region is CASSSGGIQETQYF. In DNA, the CDR3 is TGTGCCAGCAGCTCTGGGGGGATCCAAGAGACCCAGTACTTC. The chain combines TRBV11-2 with TRBJ2-5; D might be TRBD2 (6 bases). This CDR3 comprises 14 residues. V was shortened by 4 bases and J by 1 base, with 10 bases between the two germline ends. CDR1 and CDR2 from the germline V gene are SGHAT and FQNNGV.

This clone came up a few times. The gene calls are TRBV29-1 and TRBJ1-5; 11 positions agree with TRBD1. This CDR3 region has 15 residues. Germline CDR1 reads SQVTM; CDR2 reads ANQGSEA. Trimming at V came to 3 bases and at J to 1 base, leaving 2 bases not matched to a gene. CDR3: CSVDGQGASNQPQHF. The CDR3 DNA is TGCAGCGTTGATGGACAGGGGGCGAGCAATCAGCCCCAGCATTTT. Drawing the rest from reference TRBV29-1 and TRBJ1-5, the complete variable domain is SAVISQKPSRDICQRGTSLTIQCQVDSQVTMMFWYRQQPGQSLTLIATANQGSEATYESGFVIDKFPISRPNLTFSTLTVSNMSPEDSSIYLCSVDGQGASNQPQHFGDGTRLSIL.

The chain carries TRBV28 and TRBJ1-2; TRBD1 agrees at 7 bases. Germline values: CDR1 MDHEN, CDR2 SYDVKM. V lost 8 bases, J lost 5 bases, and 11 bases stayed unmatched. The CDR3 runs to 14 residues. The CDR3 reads CASRETGTFYGYTF. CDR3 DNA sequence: TGTGCCAGCCGAGAGACAGGGACCTTTTATGGCTACACCTTC.

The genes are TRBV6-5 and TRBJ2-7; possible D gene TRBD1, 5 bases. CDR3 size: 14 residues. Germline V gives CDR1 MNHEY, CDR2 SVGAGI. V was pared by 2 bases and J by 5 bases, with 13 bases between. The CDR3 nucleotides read TGTGCCAGCAGTTACCCCGCCCAGGGCCACGAGCAGTACTTC. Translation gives CASSYPAQGHEQYF.

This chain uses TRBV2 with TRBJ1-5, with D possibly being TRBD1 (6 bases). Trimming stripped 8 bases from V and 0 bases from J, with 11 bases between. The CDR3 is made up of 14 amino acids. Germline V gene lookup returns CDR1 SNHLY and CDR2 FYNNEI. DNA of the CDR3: TGTGCCAGCGGACAGACTTATAGCAATCAGCCCCAGCATTTT. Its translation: CASGQTYSNQPQHF.

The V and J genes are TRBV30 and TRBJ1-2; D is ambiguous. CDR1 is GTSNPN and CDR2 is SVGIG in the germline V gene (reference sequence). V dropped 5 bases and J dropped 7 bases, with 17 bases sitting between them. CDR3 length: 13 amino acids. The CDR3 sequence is CAWDSTGASGYTF. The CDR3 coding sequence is TGTGCCTGGGATTCCACGGGAGCGTCTGGCTACACCTTC.

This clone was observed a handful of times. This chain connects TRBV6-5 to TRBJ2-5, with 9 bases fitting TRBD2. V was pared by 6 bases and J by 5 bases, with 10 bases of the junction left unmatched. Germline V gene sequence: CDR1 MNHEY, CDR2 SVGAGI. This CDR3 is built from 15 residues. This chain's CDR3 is CASSRGTSFKETQYF. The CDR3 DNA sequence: TGTGCCAGCAGCCGAGGGACTAGCTTTAAGGAGACCCAGTACTTC.

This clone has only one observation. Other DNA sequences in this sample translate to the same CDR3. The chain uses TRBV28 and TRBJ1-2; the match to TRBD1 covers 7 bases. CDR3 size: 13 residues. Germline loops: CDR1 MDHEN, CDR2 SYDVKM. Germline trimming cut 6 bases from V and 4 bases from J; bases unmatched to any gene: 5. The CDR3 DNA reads TGTGCCAGCAGCCTAGGGGGCGGCTATGGCTACACCTTC. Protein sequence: CASSLGGGYGYTF.

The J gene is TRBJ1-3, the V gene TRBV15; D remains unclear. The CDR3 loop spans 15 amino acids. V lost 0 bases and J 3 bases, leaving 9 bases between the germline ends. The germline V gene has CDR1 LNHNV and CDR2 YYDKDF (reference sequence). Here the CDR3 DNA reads TGTGCCACCAGCAGAGATCTTCCCCTTGGAAACACCATATATTTT. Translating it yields CATSRDLPLGNTIYF.

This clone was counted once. This CDR3 reads CASSPPGTYEQYF. The CDR3 DNA reads as TGTGCCAGCAGTCCCCCAGGTACCTACGAGCAGTACTTC. The chain carries TRBV28 and TRBJ2-7; no definite D call. V was trimmed by 5 bases and J by 2 bases, leaving 10 bases between them. This CDR3 spans 13 amino acids. Germline V CDR1 and CDR2: MDHEN, SYDVKM.

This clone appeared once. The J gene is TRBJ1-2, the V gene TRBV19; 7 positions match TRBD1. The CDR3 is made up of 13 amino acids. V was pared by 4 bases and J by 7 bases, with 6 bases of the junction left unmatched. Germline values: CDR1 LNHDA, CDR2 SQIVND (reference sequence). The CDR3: CASSRQGTFGYTF. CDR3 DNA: TGTGCCAGTAGTAGACAGGGCACTTTTGGCTACACCTTC.

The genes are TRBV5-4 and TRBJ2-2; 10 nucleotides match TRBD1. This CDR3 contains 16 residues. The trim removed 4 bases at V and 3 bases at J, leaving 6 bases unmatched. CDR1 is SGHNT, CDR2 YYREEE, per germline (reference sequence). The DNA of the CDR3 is TGTGCCAGCAGCCTGACAGGGGGCGCGGACACCGGGGAGCTGTTTTTT. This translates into CASSLTGGADTGELFF.

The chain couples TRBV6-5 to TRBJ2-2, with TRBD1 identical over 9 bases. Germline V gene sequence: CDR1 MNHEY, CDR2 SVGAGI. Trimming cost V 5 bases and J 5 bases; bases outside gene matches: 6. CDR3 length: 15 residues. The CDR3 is CASSQGTGRTGELFF. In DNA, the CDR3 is TGTGCCAGCAGTCAGGGGACAGGGAGGACCGGGGAGCTGTTTTTT.

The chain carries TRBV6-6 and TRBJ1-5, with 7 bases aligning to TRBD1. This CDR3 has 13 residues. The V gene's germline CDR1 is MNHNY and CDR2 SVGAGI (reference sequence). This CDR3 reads CAARGTGNQPQHF. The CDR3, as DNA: TGTGCAGCCCGGGGGACAGGCAATCAGCCCCAGCATTTT.

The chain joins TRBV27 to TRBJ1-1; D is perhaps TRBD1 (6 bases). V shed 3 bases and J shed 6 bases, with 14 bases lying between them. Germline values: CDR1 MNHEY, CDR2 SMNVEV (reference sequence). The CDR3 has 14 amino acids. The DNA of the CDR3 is TGTGCCAGCAGTTTCTCCATCCAGGGGTCTGAAGCTTTCTTT. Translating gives CASSFSIQGSEAFF.

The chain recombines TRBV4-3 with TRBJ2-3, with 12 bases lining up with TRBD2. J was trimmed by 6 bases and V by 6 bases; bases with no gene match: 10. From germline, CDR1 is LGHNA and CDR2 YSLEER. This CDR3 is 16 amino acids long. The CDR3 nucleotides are TGCGCCAGCAGTTACATTATAGGGACTAGCGGGGATACGCAGTATTTT. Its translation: CASSYIIGTSGDTQYF.

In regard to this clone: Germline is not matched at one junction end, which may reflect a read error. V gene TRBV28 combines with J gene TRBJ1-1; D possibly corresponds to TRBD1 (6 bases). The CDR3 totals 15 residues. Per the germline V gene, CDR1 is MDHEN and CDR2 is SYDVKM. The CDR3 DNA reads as TGTGCCAGCAGTTTATACGACAGGTTCCGGGATGAAGGTTTCTTT. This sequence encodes CASSLYDRFRDEGFF.

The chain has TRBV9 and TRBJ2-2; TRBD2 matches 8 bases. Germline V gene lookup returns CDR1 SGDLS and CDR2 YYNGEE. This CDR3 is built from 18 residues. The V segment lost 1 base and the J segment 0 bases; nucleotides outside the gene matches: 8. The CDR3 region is CASSVHGLASANTGELFF. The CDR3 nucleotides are TGTGCCAGCAGCGTACATGGACTAGCCAGCGCGAACACCGGGGAGCTGTTTTTT.

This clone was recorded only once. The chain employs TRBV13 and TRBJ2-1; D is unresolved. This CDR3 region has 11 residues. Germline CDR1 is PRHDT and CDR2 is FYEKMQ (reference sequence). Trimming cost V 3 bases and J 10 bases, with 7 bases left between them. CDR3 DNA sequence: TGTGCCAGCAGCTTCGAGGAAGAGCAGTTCTTC. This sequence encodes CASSFEEEQFF.

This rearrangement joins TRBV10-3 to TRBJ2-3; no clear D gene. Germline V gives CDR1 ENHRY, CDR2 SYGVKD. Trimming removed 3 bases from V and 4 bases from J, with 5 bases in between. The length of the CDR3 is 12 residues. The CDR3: CAISDRADTQYF. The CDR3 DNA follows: TGTGCCATCAGTGATCGGGCAGATACGCAGTATTTT.

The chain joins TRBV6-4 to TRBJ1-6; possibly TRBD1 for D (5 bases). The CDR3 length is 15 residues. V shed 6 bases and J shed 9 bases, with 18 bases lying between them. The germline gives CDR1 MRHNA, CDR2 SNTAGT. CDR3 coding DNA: TGTGCCAGCAGCAGCGGGCGGGCGGGGGTTTCACCCCTCCACTTT. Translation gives CASSSGRAGVSPLHF.

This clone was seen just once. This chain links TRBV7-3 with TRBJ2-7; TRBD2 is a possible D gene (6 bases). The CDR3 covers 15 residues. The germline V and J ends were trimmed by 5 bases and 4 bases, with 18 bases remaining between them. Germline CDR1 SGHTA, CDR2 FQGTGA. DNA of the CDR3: TGTGCCAGCAGCCTTAGTTGGGGGGTTGGGTACGAGCAGTACTTC. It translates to CASSLSWGVGYEQYF.

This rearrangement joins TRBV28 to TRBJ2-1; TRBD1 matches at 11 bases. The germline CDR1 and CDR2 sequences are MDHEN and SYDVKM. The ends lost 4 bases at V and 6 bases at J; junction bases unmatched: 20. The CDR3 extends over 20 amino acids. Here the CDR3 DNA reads TGTGCCAGCAGTTCACCGGGACAGGGGGAGTCTAGCGGGTCTGGCAATGAGCAGTTCTTC. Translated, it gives CASSSPGQGESSGSGNEQFF.

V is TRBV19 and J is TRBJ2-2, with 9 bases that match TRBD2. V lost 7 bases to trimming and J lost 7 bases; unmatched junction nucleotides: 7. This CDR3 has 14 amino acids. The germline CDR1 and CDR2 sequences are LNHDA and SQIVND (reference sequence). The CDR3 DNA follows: TGTGCCAGTAAGGCGGGGGGGCCAGGCGGGGAGCTGTTTTTT. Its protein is CASKAGGPGGELFF.

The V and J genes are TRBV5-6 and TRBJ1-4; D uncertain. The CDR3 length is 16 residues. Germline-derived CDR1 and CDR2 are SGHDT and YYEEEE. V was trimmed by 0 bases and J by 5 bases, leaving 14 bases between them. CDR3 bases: TGTGCCAGCAGCTTGGGGAGGGTTCCGGTAAATGAAAAACTGTTTTTT. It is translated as CASSLGRVPVNEKLFF.

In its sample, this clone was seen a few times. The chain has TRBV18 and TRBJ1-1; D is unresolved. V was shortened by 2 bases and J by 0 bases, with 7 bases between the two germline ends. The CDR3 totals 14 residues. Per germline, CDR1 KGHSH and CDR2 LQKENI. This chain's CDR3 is CASSPTVMNTEAFF. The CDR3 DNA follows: TGTGCCAGCTCACCAACGGTCATGAACACTGAAGCTTTCTTT. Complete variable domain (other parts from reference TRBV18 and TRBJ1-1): NAGVMQNPRHLVRRRGQEARLRCSPMKGHSHVYWYRQLPEEGLKFMVYLQKENIIDESGMPKERFSAEFPKEGPSILRIQQVVRGDSAAYFCASSPTVMNTEAFFGQGTRLTVV.

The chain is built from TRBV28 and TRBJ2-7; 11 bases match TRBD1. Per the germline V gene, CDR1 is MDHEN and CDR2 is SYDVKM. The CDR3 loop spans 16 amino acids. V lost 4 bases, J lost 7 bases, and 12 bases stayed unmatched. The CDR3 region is CASSSSAGTGGEEQYF. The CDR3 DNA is TGTGCCAGCAGTTCTTCCGCCGGGACAGGGGGTGAAGAGCAGTACTTC. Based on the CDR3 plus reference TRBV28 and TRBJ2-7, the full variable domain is DVKVTQSSRYLVKRTGEKVFLECVQDMDHENMFWYRQDPGLGLRLIYFSYDVKMKEKGDIPEGYSVSREKKERFSLILESASTNQTSMYLCASSSSAGTGGEEQYFGPGTRLTVT.

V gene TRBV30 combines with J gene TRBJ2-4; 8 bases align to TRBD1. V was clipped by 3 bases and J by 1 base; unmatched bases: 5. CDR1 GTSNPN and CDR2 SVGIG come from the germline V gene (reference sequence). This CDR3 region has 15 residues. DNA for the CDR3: TGTGCCTGGAGGTTGACAGGGGCGGCCAAAAACATTCAGTACTTC. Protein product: CAWRLTGAAKNIQYF.

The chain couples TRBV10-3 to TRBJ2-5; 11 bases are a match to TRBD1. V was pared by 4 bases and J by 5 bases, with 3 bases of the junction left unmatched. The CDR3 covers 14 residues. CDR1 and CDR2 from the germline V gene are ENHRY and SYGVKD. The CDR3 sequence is CAISVDRGPETQYF. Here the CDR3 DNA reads TGTGCCATCAGTGTGGACAGGGGGCCTGAGACCCAGTACTTC.